These T cell receptor beta chains were read from a single sample in a study of blood T cells in healthy people across ages. TCRdb re-analysed the 5' RACE reads in MiXCR, keeping a single row per CDR3 protein. The sample lists roughly 730,000 distinct CDR3 sequences, approximately 53% seen once, with around 24% in the top ten. The sequencing sample was made of blood. The receptors shown here come from a man in his forties or fifties in good health. CDR3s include the opening cysteine and the closing phenylalanine or tryptophan.

>TRBV11-2|TRBJ2-7
CASSLDWESEQYF
>TRBV20-1|TRBJ2-5
CSARDRGVGFRAQYF
>TRBV30|TRBJ1-2
CAWSVRGLYGYTF
>TRBV5-1|TRBJ2-1
CASSLDGQINEQFF
>TRBV7-2|TRBJ2-7
CASSPMTSGAYEQYF
>TRBV27|TRBJ2-7
CASRRSLNEQYF
>TRBV4-2|TRBJ1-6
CASSQESTSNSPLHF
>TRBV2|TRBJ1-5
CASSQGRSPQPQHF
>TRBV7-9|TRBJ2-7
CASSPKVQGTTYEQYF
>TRBV7-2|TRBJ2-1
CASSSPEDNYNEQFF
>TRBV20-1|TRBJ2-1
CSAGGRGETYNEQFF
>TRBV20-1|TRBJ2-7
CSARGSDLYEQYF
>TRBV25-1|TRBJ2-7
CASSEPLRVKYF
>TRBV24-1|TRBJ2-5
CATSVGTGAETQYF
>TRBV3-1|TRBJ2-6
CASSQGGGLRSGANVLTF
>TRBV5-1|TRBJ2-6
CASSGNRGLSGANVLTF
>TRBV6-2/TRBV6-3|.
CASGTTGPFAYEQYF
>TRBV18|TRBJ2-7
CASSLSQGAYEQYF
>TRBV7-3|TRBJ2-5
CASSLSSAGPSETQYF
>TRBV7-9|TRBJ2-4
CASTSGTGLSNIQYF
>TRBV25-1|TRBJ1-2
CASSRTGYGYTF
>TRBV7-9|TRBJ2-1
CASSSGGLAGVYEQFF
>TRBV13|TRBJ2-7
CASSEGVADEQYF
>TRBV6-5|TRBJ2-7
CASSYSTGGISEQYF
>TRBV2|TRBJ1-4
CASRLQGTTNEKLFF
>TRBV15|TRBJ2-1
CATSSVYEEQFF
>TRBV3-1|TRBJ1-2
CASSQGGQDYGYTF
>TRBV29-1|TRBJ2-6
CSVGDSGANVLTF
>TRBV20-1|TRBJ1-1
CSASSGETEAFF
>TRBV4-3|TRBJ2-4
CASSQEPIWADKNIQYF
>TRBV7-2|TRBJ2-3
CASSHYSAGHGTDTQYF
>TRBV10-3|TRBJ2-6
CAISENVPGANVLTF
>TRBV12-3/TRBV12-4|TRBJ2-3
CASSDRPTTSTDTQYF
>TRBV28|TRBJ1-2
CASSLGGQGYTF
>TRBV6-6|TRBJ1-2
CASSPSPGTAYGYTF
>TRBV12-3/TRBV12-4|TRBJ2-3
CASNLQDRPTDTQYF
>TRBV4-2|TRBJ2-5
CASSPKGRWETQYF
>TRBV28|TRBJ1-2
CASVADALDLIYGYTF
>TRBV10-3|TRBJ2-1
CAIRDSNYNEQFF
>TRBV20-1|TRBJ2-3
CSAGWVSGGATDTQYF
>TRBV28|TRBJ2-6
CASSGTYGGRTPSSGANVLTF
>TRBV27|TRBJ2-7
CASSPRMAGAYEQYF
>TRBV4-2|TRBJ2-2
CASSYGLAENIGELFF
>TRBV28|TRBJ1-6
CASSRASNNSPLHF
>TRBV30|TRBJ2-2
CAWKRWNTGELFF
>TRBV5-1|TRBJ2-3
CASSLLEGTPSTDTQYF
>TRBV3-1|TRBJ2-5
CASSGHRDGLGETQYF
>TRBV6-2/TRBV6-3|TRBJ2-7
CASSYSKLAGGREQYF
>TRBV24-1|TRBJ2-1
CATSDAGDRSSYNEQFF
>TRBV7-2|TRBJ2-5
CASSPTGGAETQYF
>TRBV5-1|TRBJ2-1
CASSWSRLFRSYNEQFF
>TRBV4-3|TRBJ2-1
CASSQEDGNEQFF